The 9 T cell receptor beta chains in this list originate from one sample, sequenced in a study of T-cell memory formation after mild COVID-19. Via MiXCR, TCRdb re-called the 5' RACE reads, giving one row per CDR3 protein. The sample lists about 270,000 distinct CDR3 sequences; roughly 14% were seen once. The specimen was PBMCs or a T cell subset sorted from them (not recorded which). The origin of the receptors is an adult woman who had mild COVID-19 (a few samples of this study predate the infection). Cell type and time point are not known.

This clonotype was seen at least ten times. V is TRBV4-3 and J is TRBJ2-5; tentatively, D is TRBD2 (5 bases). Germline V gene lookup returns CDR1 LGHNA and CDR2 YSLEER. CDR3 length equals 14 residues. Trimming stripped 0 bases from V and 5 bases from J, with 10 bases between. CDR3 sequence reads: CASSQDEGTETQYF. The DNA for the CDR3 is TGCGCCAGCAGCCAAGATGAGGGAACGGAGACCCAGTACTTC.

This clonotype turned up a few times. This chain uses TRBV7-2 with TRBJ2-4, with D maybe TRBD2 (6 bases). Germline CDR1 SGHTA, CDR2 FQGNSA. V lost 3 bases, J lost 9 bases, and 9 bases lay in between. CDR3 length: 12 residues. CDR3 amino acids: CASSLNGGIQYF. In DNA form, the CDR3 reads TGTGCCAGCAGCTTGAACGGGGGCATTCAGTACTTC.

The V gene is TRBV6-1, the J gene TRBJ2-3; 9 positions match TRBD1. The CDR3 covers 14 residues. The germline CDR1 and CDR2 sequences are MNHNS and SASEGT. The V gene end was trimmed by 5 bases and the J gene end by 5 bases; junction bases not matched to a gene: 5. CDR3 DNA sequence: TGTGCCAGCAGTCTGGACAGGGGAAAAGATACGCAGTATTTT. Amino acids: CASSLDRGKDTQYF.

The chain combines TRBV5-1 with TRBJ1-2; 9 bases map to TRBD1. This CDR3 comprises 15 residues. J lost 4 bases, V lost 0 bases, and 4 bases had no gene match. Germline values: CDR1 SGHRS, CDR2 YFSETQ. CDR3 coding DNA: TGCGCCAGCAGCTTGGAGGGACAGGGTACCTATGGCTACACCTTC. This gives the protein CASSLEGQGTYGYTF.

This clonotype was detected many times. This chain uses TRBV15 with TRBJ2-5, with a tentative D call TRBD1 (5 bases). Trimming left V 0 bases short and J 0 bases short, with 8 bases between. This CDR3 contains 15 residues. Germline values: CDR1 LNHNV, CDR2 YYDKDF (reference sequence). The CDR3 DNA sequence: TGTGCCACCAGCAGAGAGCTGACAGACCAAGAGACCCAGTACTTC. Translating it yields CATSRELTDQETQYF.

The chain employs TRBV5-1 and TRBJ2-2; 9 nucleotides align to TRBD2. Germline CDR1 is SGHRS and CDR2 is YFSETQ. V gave up 5 bases and J gave up 5 bases; unmatched junction bases: 10. The CDR3 extends over 16 amino acids. CDR3 DNA sequence: TGCGCCAGCAGGGGTGTAGCGGGAGTTTCTACCGGGGAGCTGTTTTTT. This encodes CASRGVAGVSTGELFF.

This clonotype was counted only a few times. The chain carries TRBV7-2 and TRBJ1-1; 7 bases line up with TRBD1. This CDR3 comprises 14 residues. Germline CDR1 and CDR2: SGHTA and FQGNSA. The ends lost 4 bases at V and 4 bases at J; junction bases unmatched: 6. The CDR3 sequence: CASSSGGFSTEAFF. The DNA of the CDR3 is TGTGCCAGCAGCTCAGGGGGATTTAGCACTGAAGCTTTCTTT.

The chain links TRBV5-1 to TRBJ2-5; TRBD2 matches 9 bases. V was clipped by 1 base and J by 2 bases; unmatched bases: 9. The V gene's germline CDR1 is SGHRS and CDR2 YFSETQ. This CDR3 comprises 17 residues. Written as DNA, the CDR3 is TGCGCCAGCAGCTTGATAGCGGGACTAGCATCTCAAGAGACCCAGTACTTC. Translating it yields CASSLIAGLASQETQYF.

The rearrangement joins TRBV6-5 to TRBJ2-7, with D possibly TRBD2 on 5 matching bases. In germline, CDR1 is MNHEY, CDR2 SVGAGI. V lost 0 bases and J 3 bases, leaving 12 bases between the germline ends. The CDR3 sequence is 15 residues long. CDR3 nucleotides: TGTGCCAGCAGTTACTCTCCTCGGGGTAACTACGAGCAGTACTTC. Its protein is CASSYSPRGNYEQYF.